This TCR beta chain was observed in a study of shared clonotypes between healthy human individuals. TCRdb's table, derived via immunoSEQ multiplex PCR, lists solely in-frame clones and lacks some. The data show 550,000 to 750,000 clones, with around 95% seen just once and around 0.11% held by the top ten. CD45RO-negative, CCR7-positively selected cells formed the naive CD8 fraction, excluding terminally differentiated effector memory CD45RA+ cells. CDR1 is MNHEY, CDR2 SMNVEV, per germline (reference sequence). The CDR3 has 15 residues. Trimming left V 3 bases short and J 5 bases short, with 17 bases between.

This TCR was recovered from a woman aged 25-40 years in good health. The sequenced sample consisted of naive CD8+ T cells sorted from blood. The V gene is TRBV27, the J gene TRBJ2-7; the D gene is possibly TRBD1 (6 bases). CDR3 DNA sequence: TGTGCCAGCAGTTTCGCTACAGGGCTAGGGGACGAGCAGTACTTC. Translating gives CASSFATGLGDEQYF.